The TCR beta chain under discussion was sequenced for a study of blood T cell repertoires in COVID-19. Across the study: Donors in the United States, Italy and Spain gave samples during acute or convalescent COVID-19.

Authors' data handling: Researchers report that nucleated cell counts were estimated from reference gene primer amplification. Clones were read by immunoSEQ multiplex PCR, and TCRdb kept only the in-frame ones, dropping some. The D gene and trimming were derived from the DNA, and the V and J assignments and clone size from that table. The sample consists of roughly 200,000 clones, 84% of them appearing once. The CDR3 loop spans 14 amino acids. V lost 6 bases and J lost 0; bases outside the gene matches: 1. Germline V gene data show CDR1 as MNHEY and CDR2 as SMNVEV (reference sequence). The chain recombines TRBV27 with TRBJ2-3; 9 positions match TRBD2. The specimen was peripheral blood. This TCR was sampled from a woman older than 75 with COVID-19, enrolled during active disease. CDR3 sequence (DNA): TGTGCCAGCAGCGGACTAGCGAGCACAGATACGCAGTATTTT. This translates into CASSGLASTDTQYF.